This T cell receptor (beta chain) was observed in a study of monozygotic twins with inflammatory bowel disease. UMIs that included a 6-nucleotide sample barcode were added by template switching, which took place during cDNA synthesis. The study subjected TCRalpha and TCRbeta cDNA to two nested PCRs of around 15 and 9 cycles. With the 5' RACE reads reprocessed, TCRdb shows one record per CDR3 protein and no DNA. The sample data list approximately 420,000 distinct CDR3 sequences. Germline V gives CDR1 MGHRA, CDR2 YSYEKL. This CDR3 is 12 amino acids long. This chain links TRBV4-1 with TRBJ2-5. Sequenced: blood. The clonotype originates from a human donor with ulcerative colitis or Crohn's disease, or a healthy co-twin of an affected twin (not recorded which). The CDR3 region is CASSHDRETQYF.